Listed below are T cell receptor beta chains from one sample, sequenced in a study of technical replicates of blood from a handful of donors. Assay: immunoSEQ multiplex PCR; the TCRdb copy retains only in-frame clones and omits some. The sample carries roughly 80,000 clones, roughly 95% recorded once. The sample consisted of T cells isolated from PBMCs. The receptors were sampled from a human donor in good health. CDR3s include the opening cysteine and the closing phenylalanine or tryptophan. Fields, in order: V gene, J gene, D gene, clone size, CDR3 protein, CDR3 DNA. A D gene is named only where the DNA matches it firmly. Some rows have no size entry. The others give once, few or many, or a class for an expanded clone.

TRBV5-5,TRBJ1-1,.,.,CASSSGADEAFF,TGTGCCAGCAGCTCAGGGGCAGATGAAGCTTTCTTT
TRBV6-5,TRBJ2-1,.,.,CASREGQSYNEQFF,TGTGCCAGCAGAGAAGGACAGAGTTACAATGAGCAGTTCTTC
TRBV5-1,TRBJ2-3,.,.,CASRTPRGVGTDTQYF,TGCGCCAGCAGAACCCCCAGGGGGGTTGGCACAGATACGCAGTATTTT
TRBV2,TRBJ2-1,.,.,CASSESPVHEQFF,TGTGCCAGCAGTGAAAGCCCCGTCCATGAGCAGTTCTTC
TRBV11-2,TRBJ2-3,.,.,CASSLGRNTDTQYF,TGTGCCAGCAGCTTAGGTAGAAACACAGATACGCAGTATTTT
TRBV27,TRBJ2-5,TRBD2,.,CASSSHREGRTFNF,TGTGCCAGCAGTTCCCACCGGGAGGGCAGGACCTTTAACTTC
TRBV18,TRBJ1-5,.,.,CASSLYSNQPQHF,TGTGCCAGCTCCCTTTATAGCAATCAGCCCCAGCATTTT
TRBV6-6,TRBJ2-1,.,.,CASSYFLGPIQEEQFF,TGTGCCAGCAGTTACTTTCTAGGTCCCATACAGGAGGAGCAGTTCTTC
TRBV4-2,TRBJ2-7,.,.,CASSQELEGLHTTYEQYF,TGTGCCAGCAGCCAAGAGTTGGAGGGACTGCATACTACCTACGAGCAGTACTTC
TRBV23-1,TRBJ2-4,TRBD1,.,CASSHTLRRDRGQNIQYF,TGCGCCAGCAGTCATACCCTGCGCCGGGACAGGGGGCAGAACATTCAGTACTTC
TRBV5-1,TRBJ2-7,TRBD2,.,CASSLPREVPYEQYF,TGCGCCAGCAGCTTGCCACGGGAGGTGCCCTACGAGCAGTACTTC
TRBV5-1,TRBJ1-2,TRBD1,.,CASSPGTGRPLNGYTF,TGCGCCAGCAGCCCCGGGACAGGGAGGCCCCTTAATGGCTACACCTTC
TRBV19,TRBJ1-5,.,.,CASSMGGASNQPQHF,TGTGCCAGTAGTATGGGGGGGGCGAGCAATCAGCCCCAGCATTTT
TRBV7-2,TRBJ2-7,.,.,CASSLNQGPSYEQYF,TGTGCCAGCAGCTTGAATCAGGGTCCCTCCTACGAGCAGTACTTC
TRBV29-1,TRBJ2-1,.,.,CSVVIASYNEQFF,TGCAGCGTTGTAATAGCATCCTACAATGAGCAGTTCTTC
TRBV6-6,TRBJ2-1,TRBD2,.,CASTLAGGPYNEQFF,TGTGCCAGCACCCTAGCGGGAGGGCCCTACAATGAGCAGTTCTTC
TRBV27,TRBJ2-7,TRBD2,.,CASSLWEGTYEQYF,TGTGCCAGCAGTTTGTGGGAGGGAACCTACGAGCAGTACTTC
TRBV19,TRBJ1-5,.,.,CASSIGQNQPQHF,TGTGCCAGTAGTATTGGGCAGAATCAGCCCCAGCATTTT
TRBV9,TRBJ2-5,TRBD2,once,CASSPQTSSETQYF,TGTGCCAGCAGCCCCCAGACTAGCTCAGAGACCCAGTACTTC
TRBV19,TRBJ2-7,.,.,CASSITSGSSYEQYF,TGTGCCAGTAGTATAACTAGTGGGAGCTCCTACGAGCAGTACTTC
TRBV6-5,TRBJ2-3,TRBD1,.,CASGQGGTDTQYF,TGTGCCAGCGGACAGGGGGGGACAGATACGCAGTATTTT
TRBV4-2,TRBJ2-1,.,.,CASSQANSRIGDEQFF,TGTGCCAGCAGCCAAGCAAACTCTAGGATAGGCGATGAGCAGTTCTTC
TRBV15,TRBJ2-2,TRBD1,.,CATSHHGDSNTGELFF,TGTGCCACCAGCCACCATGGGGACAGCAACACCGGGGAGCTGTTTTTT
TRBV14,TRBJ2-7,.,.,CASSQGTPYEQYF,TGTGCCAGCAGCCAAGGGACACCCTACGAGCAGTACTTC
TRBV15,TRBJ2-5,TRBD2,.,CATSYRLAKETQYF,TGTGCCACCAGCTATAGACTAGCAAAAGAGACCCAGTACTTC
TRBV9,TRBJ1-1,TRBD1,.,CASSVGDRVSTEAFF,TGTGCCAGCAGCGTCGGGGACAGGGTCTCCACTGAAGCTTTCTTT
TRBV6-6,TRBJ2-7,TRBD1,.,CASRQGPPYEQYF,TGTGCCAGCAGACAGGGGCCCCCCTACGAGCAGTACTTC
TRBV19,TRBJ2-1,.,.,CASSLDYPIRNEQFF,TGTGCCAGTAGTTTGGACTACCCAATCCGCAATGAGCAGTTCTTC
TRBV25-1,TRBJ1-2,.,.,CASSEKTAYGGYTF,TGTGCCAGCAGTGAGAAGACAGCTTATGGTGGCTACACCTTC
TRBV4-1,TRBJ2-3,.,.,CASSQESRVTDTQYF,TGCGCCAGCAGCCAAGAGTCCAGGGTCACAGATACGCAGTATTTT
TRBV4-3,TRBJ2-1,TRBD2,.,CASSQGELAGLYNEQFF,TGCGCCAGCAGCCAAGGGGAACTAGCGGGGCTCTACAATGAGCAGTTCTTC
TRBV4-3,TRBJ1-1,.,.,CASSHGRGPGTEAFF,TGCGCCAGCAGCCATGGGAGAGGACCAGGCACTGAAGCTTTCTTT
TRBV6-5,TRBJ1-2,.,.,CASRQGQLPLYGYTF,TGTGCCAGCAGACAGGGACAACTTCCCCTCTATGGCTACACCTTC
TRBV4-2,TRBJ2-1,.,.,CASNKEGGSYNEQFF,TGTGCCAGCAACAAAGAAGGAGGCTCCTACAATGAGCAGTTCTTC
TRBV2,TRBJ2-7,TRBD2,.,CASRQGASGRGYEQYF,TGTGCCAGCAGGCAGGGGGCTAGCGGGAGAGGATACGAGCAGTACTTC
TRBV7-6,TRBJ2-3,.,.,CASSSRQVNTQYF,TGTGCCAGCAGCTCTAGACAGGTTAATACGCAGTATTTT
TRBV2,TRBJ2-7,.,.,CAGDFRDRSYEQYF,TGTGCCGGCGACTTTAGAGACAGGTCCTACGAGCAGTACTTC
TRBV7-8,TRBJ2-2,TRBD1,.,CASSSDRGLGAGELFF,TGTGCCAGCAGCTCGGACAGGGGGCTGGGCGCCGGGGAGCTGTTTTTT
TRBV29-1,TRBJ2-5,TRBD1,.,CSVATGVTTETQYF,TGCAGCGTTGCAACAGGGGTAACGACAGAGACCCAGTACTTC
TRBV4-1,TRBJ1-5,TRBD1,.,CASSYTGESNQPQHF,TGCGCCAGCAGCTATACAGGGGAGAGCAATCAGCCCCAGCATTTT
TRBV27,TRBJ2-2,.,.,CASSFSADNTGELFF,TGTGCCAGCAGTTTCTCGGCGGATAACACCGGGGAGCTGTTTTTT
TRBV7-9,TRBJ2-3,TRBD2,.,CASSPTTSGDTDTQYF,TGTGCCAGCAGCCCTACGACTAGCGGTGACACAGATACGCAGTATTTT
TRBV11-1,TRBJ2-3,TRBD2,.,CASSSSGRIGTDTQYF,TGTGCCAGCAGCTCTAGCGGGAGAATCGGCACAGATACGCAGTATTTT
TRBV19,TRBJ2-1,.,.,CASSMNRVDEQFF,TGTGCCAGTAGTATGAACAGGGTCGATGAGCAGTTCTTC
TRBV27,TRBJ1-4,TRBD1,.,CASRAWAGQMYATNEKLFF,TGTGCCAGCAGGGCGTGGGCGGGACAGATGTACGCAACTAATGAAAAACTGTTTTTT
TRBV2,TRBJ1-1,.,.,CASRENRGQPNTEAFF,TGTGCCAGCAGAGAAAACCGCGGACAGCCGAACACTGAAGCTTTCTTT
TRBV11-3,TRBJ2-2,.,.,CASSPTHTGELFF,TGTGCCAGCAGCCCTACTCACACCGGGGAGCTGTTTTTT
TRBV6-5,TRBJ2-7,.,.,CASSYSAEQYF,TGTGCCAGCAGTTACTCGGCCGAGCAGTACTTC
TRBV7-2,TRBJ1-4,.,.,CASSPGPNEKLFF,TGTGCCAGCAGCCCCGGTCCCAATGAAAAACTGTTTTTT